One and the same sample provided the 16 T cell receptor beta chains below, sequenced in a study of regulatory T cells in long-lasting Graves disease. Both iRepertoire HTBI primers and Arm-PCR of CDR3 regions were used to build the TCR beta libraries. From the multiplex PCR reads, TCRdb called clonotypes with MiXCR, one entry per CDR3 protein. The repertoire consists of roughly 500,000 distinct CDR3 sequences, with 12% occurring once and the leading ten covering roughly 8.9%. The time point is: newly diagnosed GD, antithyroid drugs for less than 3 months. Scientists built the TCR library using RNA that was extracted from PBMCs. The data were also submitted as part of a second study, on T cells in Graves' hyperthyroidism and ophthalmopathy.

This sample comprised peripheral blood mononuclear cells (PBMCs), obtained at new diagnosis, from a patient treated with antithyroid drugs. All receptors derive from a woman aged 25 to 39 with Graves disease.

This clonotype was counted only a few times. V is TRBV15 and J is TRBJ1-5, with 7 bases aligning to TRBD1. CDR3 length: 16 residues. The V gene's germline CDR1 is LNHNV and CDR2 YYDKDF (reference sequence). Germline trimming cut 0 bases from V and 2 bases from J; bases unmatched to any gene: 4. The CDR3 reads CATSRELGTGNQPQHF. The CDR3 DNA reads TGTGCCACCAGCAGAGAGCTGGGGACAGGCAATCAGCCCCAGCATTTT.

This clonotype was seen repeatedly, ten times or more. CDR3 amino acids: CASSLLAGGWNEQYF. The DNA of the CDR3 is TGTGCCAGCAGTTTACTAGCGGGAGGTTGGAACGAGCAGTACTTC. The chain recombines TRBV12-3 or TRBV12-4 with TRBJ2-7, with TRBD2 matching 11 bases. CDR3 length: 15 residues. The V gene end was trimmed by 2 bases and the J gene end by 5 bases; junction bases not matched to a gene: 5.

This clonotype showed up many times. This chain links TRBV25-1 with TRBJ1-1; no definite D call. The V and J ends lost 0 bases and 0 bases respectively, with 8 bases between them. This CDR3 contains 15 residues. Per the germline V gene, CDR1 is MGHDK and CDR2 is SYGVNS. The CDR3 DNA is TGTGCCAGCAGTGAATATGCGGCCTTGAACACTGAAGCTTTCTTT. It is translated as CASSEYAALNTEAFF.

This clonotype has just a few counts. The gene calls are TRBV6-1 and TRBJ1-1; 12 bases match TRBD1. The CDR3 totals 14 residues. V lost 7 bases to trimming and J lost 11 bases; unmatched junction nucleotides: 11. Germline V gene sequence: CDR1 MNHNS, CDR2 SASEGT. This chain's CDR3 is CASISRDRGRSAFF. The CDR3, as DNA: TGTGCCAGCATTTCCCGGGACAGGGGGCGATCGGCTTTCTTT.

This clonotype was seen a handful of times. V and J are TRBV5-1 and TRBJ2-7, with TRBD1 identical over 9 bases. CDR3 length equals 13 residues. V was pared by 4 bases and J by 5 bases, with 4 bases of the junction left unmatched. Germline V gives CDR1 SGHRS, CDR2 YFSETQ. Written as DNA, the CDR3 is TGCGCCAGCAGCGAGGGACAGGGCCACGAGCAGTACTTC. It specifies CASSEGQGHEQYF.

This clonotype occurred once. A far larger clone is only one base removed, so a read error is likely. The chain joins TRBV7-9 to TRBJ2-3; a weak D match, TRBD2 (5 bases). Germline-derived CDR1 and CDR2 are SEHNR and FQNEAQ (reference sequence). The CDR3 contains 14 residues. Written as DNA, the CDR3 is TGTGTCAGCAGCTTCGGACGGGACACAGATACGCAGTATTTT. Translation: CVSSFGRDTDTQYF.

This chain links TRBV20-1 with TRBJ2-1, with TRBD2 matching 9 bases. V shed 0 bases, J shed 4 bases, and the junction held 7 bases outside the gene matches. This CDR3 region has 16 residues. Germline V lookup: CDR1 DFQATT, CDR2 SNEGSKA (reference sequence). This chain's CDR3 is CSARDHGLAKYNEQFF. The CDR3, as DNA: TGCAGTGCTAGAGATCACGGACTAGCGAAGTACAATGAGCAGTTCTTC.

This sequence joins TRBV7-3 and TRBJ1-1; unclear D gene. The length of the CDR3 is 13 residues. V was cut by 2 bases and J by 6 bases, with 10 bases left in between. Germline lookup yields CDR1 SGHTA and CDR2 FQGTGA. CDR3 coding DNA: TGTGCCAGCAGCTTATCGGTTGCCTCTGAAGCTTTCTTT. Amino acids: CASSLSVASEAFF.

This clonotype was counted many times. CDR3 loop: CAWSVGRNEKLFF. In nucleotides, the CDR3 is TGTGCCTGGAGTGTCGGGCGGAATGAAAAACTGTTTTTT. V gene TRBV30 combines with J gene TRBJ1-4; D ambiguous. The CDR3 spans 13 residues. Per the germline V gene, CDR1 is GTSNPN and CDR2 is SVGIG (reference sequence). The ends were cut back, 0 bases at V and 5 bases at J, with 7 bases in the middle.

Many counts were recorded for this clonotype. The V call is TRBV6-1, the J call TRBJ1-1; D not certain. V lost 7 bases to trimming and J lost 1 base, with 4 bases between them. Germline CDR1 is MNHNS and CDR2 is SASEGT. The CDR3 length is 11 residues. Written as DNA, the CDR3 is TGTGCCAGCACGGCGAACACTGAAGCTTTCTTT. Amino acids: CASTANTEAFF.

In its sample, this clonotype was seen many times. The chain carries TRBV5-1 and TRBJ2-1, with 10 bases aligning to TRBD2. V lost 3 bases and J lost 4; bases outside the gene matches: 10. This CDR3 region has 17 residues. CDR1 is SGHRS and CDR2 is YFSETQ in the germline V gene. In DNA form, the CDR3 reads TGCGCCAGCAGCTCGGTTGGGACTAGCGCGATATACAATGAGCAGTTCTTC. It translates to CASSSVGTSAIYNEQFF.

This clonotype was seen at least ten times. The V and J genes are TRBV6-1 and TRBJ2-7; possible D gene TRBD2, 5 bases. The CDR3 loop spans 12 amino acids. The germline CDR1 and CDR2 sequences are MNHNS and SASEGT. The V gene lost 6 bases and the J gene lost 2 bases, with 8 bases spanning the gap. The CDR3 here is CASRTNTYEQYF. In DNA, the CDR3 is TGTGCCAGCAGGACTAATACCTACGAGCAGTACTTC.

This clonotype occurred many times. The chain carries TRBV14 and TRBJ2-7; D gene ambiguous. Looked up from germline, CDR1 is SGHDN and CDR2 is FVKESK. There are 12 residues in the CDR3. V was pared by 6 bases and J by 3 bases, with 9 bases between. The DNA of the CDR3 is TGTGCCAGCAGTTCCATAGGCTACGAGCAGTACTTC. It is translated as CASSSIGYEQYF.

This clonotype was seen ten or more times. The chain employs TRBV7-9 and TRBJ2-2, with a weak D call TRBD2 (6 bases). There are 16 residues in the CDR3. The ends were cut back, 2 bases at V and 3 bases at J, with 13 bases in the middle. Germline values: CDR1 SEHNR, CDR2 FQNEAQ (reference sequence). CDR3 protein: CASSLFPGSHTGELFF. DNA of the CDR3: TGTGCCAGCAGCTTATTTCCCGGGAGCCACACCGGGGAGCTGTTTTTT.

The rearrangement links TRBV2 to TRBJ2-2; 13 bases align to TRBD2. The CDR3 sequence is 17 residues long. V gave up 6 bases and J gave up 5 bases; unmatched junction bases: 9. CDR1 and CDR2 from the germline V gene are SNHLY and FYNNEI. CDR3 DNA sequence: TGTGCCAGCAGCGGGGGGACTAGCGGGATAAGGACCGGGGAGCTGTTTTTT. It specifies CASSGGTSGIRTGELFF.

This rearrangement joins TRBV7-6 to TRBJ2-1, with 8 positions matching TRBD2. Germline lookup yields CDR1 SGHVS and CDR2 FNYEAQ. This CDR3 contains 16 residues. With V trimmed by 5 bases and J by 8 bases, 14 bases remained unmatched. In DNA form, the CDR3 reads TGTGCCAGCAGCCAAAAGACTAGCGTTTCCCGGGATGAGCAGTTCTTC. It is translated as CASSQKTSVSRDEQFF. The whole variable domain, filled in from reference TRBV7-6 and TRBJ2-1, reads GAGVSQSPRYKVTKRGQDVALRCDPISGHVSLYWYRQALGQGPEFLTYFNYEAQQDKSGLPNDRFSAERPEGSISTLTIQRTEQRDSAMYRCASSQKTSVSRDEQFFGPGTRLTVL.